These 17 T cell receptor beta chains share one sample of origin, sequenced in a study of regulatory T cells in long-lasting Graves disease. The time point is: newly diagnosed GD, antithyroid drugs for less than 3 months. The authors made the TCR library using RNA they extracted from PBMCs. Through Arm-PCR of CDR3 regions and iRepertoire HTBI primers, TCR beta libraries were built. TCRdb re-derived calls from the multiplex PCR reads in MiXCR, one entry per CDR3 protein. The sample lists 400,000 to 550,000 distinct CDR3 sequences, 15% to 20% occurring once. This same sample was also taken into another study, of T cells in Graves' hyperthyroidism and ophthalmopathy.

The starting material was peripheral blood mononuclear cells (PBMCs), obtained at new diagnosis, from a patient treated with antithyroid drugs. All receptors derive from a woman between 18 and 29 years old with Graves disease.

The chain employs TRBV5-1 and TRBJ2-7; the match to TRBD2 covers 14 bases. CDR1 SGHRS and CDR2 YFSETQ come from the germline V gene. The CDR3 sequence is 17 residues long. The J segment lost 2 bases and the V segment lost 3 bases, leaving 7 bases of the junction unmatched. Written as DNA, the CDR3 is TGCGCCAGCAGCTCGGGACTAGCGGGAGATCCGCCCTACGAGCAGTACTTC. Translated: CASSSGLAGDPPYEQYF.

Of note for this clonotype: This could be a read error, since a much larger clone is one nucleotide away. V usage is TRBV28 and J usage is TRBJ2-4, with D perhaps TRBD2 (6 bases). The germline gives CDR1 MDHEN, CDR2 SYDVKM. The CDR3 runs to 17 residues. The CDR3 reads CASISPTSPSSYNERFF. DNA for the CDR3: TGTGCCAGCATCTCCCCCACTAGCCCATCTTCCTACAATGAGCGGTTCTTC. Filled out from reference TRBV28 and TRBJ2-4, the complete variable domain reads DVKVTQSSRYLVKRTGEKVFLECVQDMDHENMFWYRQDPGLGLRLIYFSYDVKMKEKGDIPEGYSVSREKKERFSLILESASTNQTSMYLCASISPTSPSSYNERFFGAGTRLSVL.

In its sample, this clonotype was seen a few times. The chain links TRBV24-1 to TRBJ2-1; D remains ambiguous. Germline CDR1 is KGHDR and CDR2 is SFDVKD. The V gene lost 6 bases and the J gene lost 6 bases, with 8 bases spanning the gap. The CDR3 runs 12 residues. CDR3 residues: CATSPGFNEQFF. The CDR3 nucleotides are TGTGCCACCAGTCCTGGGTTCAATGAGCAGTTCTTC.

This clonotype was detected ten times or more. The chain is built from TRBV20-1 and TRBJ2-1; TRBD2 matches 9 bases. Germline V gives CDR1 DFQATT, CDR2 SNEGSKA (reference sequence). J gave up 0 bases and V 2 bases, and 8 bases lay outside the gene matches. This CDR3 has 17 amino acids. CDR3 amino acids: CSARKLAGISSYNEQFF. CDR3 nucleotide sequence: TGCAGTGCTAGAAAACTAGCGGGTATCAGCTCCTACAATGAGCAGTTCTTC.

The genes are TRBV6-8 and TRBJ2-7; TRBD2 matches at 7 bases. With the DNA end fitting TRBJ2-1 better, the J assignment may be wrong. The CDR3 runs to 13 residues. The V gene's germline CDR1 is MNHGY and CDR2 SAAAGT. The CDR3 loop reads CASSSGTGYEQFF. The CDR3 region has the DNA TGTGCCAGCAGTAGCGGGACCGGCTACGAGCAGTTCTTC.

In its sample, this clonotype was seen a few times. The chain uses TRBV27 and TRBJ2-5; TRBD1 might be the D (5 bases). This CDR3 spans 13 amino acids. Germline CDR1 and CDR2: MNHEY and SMNVEV (reference sequence). The V and J ends lost 7 bases and 0 bases respectively, with 9 bases between them. The CDR3 sequence: CASKGANQETQYF. The CDR3 bases are TGTGCCAGCAAAGGGGCGAACCAAGAGACCCAGTACTTC.

This clonotype showed up just a few times. The chain uses TRBV6-2 or TRBV6-3 and TRBJ2-1; 9 nucleotides agree with TRBD2. The V segment lost 3 bases and the J segment 1 base; nucleotides outside the gene matches: 1. This CDR3 is built from 15 residues. Germline V gene lookup returns CDR1 MNHEY and CDR2 SVGEGT. CDR3 sequence reads: CASSYLAGSYNEQFF. The CDR3 bases are TGTGCCAGCAGTTATCTAGCGGGATCCTACAATGAGCAGTTCTTC.

This clonotype showed up just a few times. The chain couples TRBV5-6 to TRBJ2-2; 8 bases are a match to TRBD2. V shed 2 bases, J shed 0 bases, and the junction held 15 bases outside the gene matches. The CDR3 is 20 amino acids. Germline assignment: CDR1 SGHDT and CDR2 YYEEEE. In nucleotides, the CDR3 is TGTGCCAGCAGCTTAGAATCGGGAGGGCCTCCTTTTTCGAACACCGGGGAGCTGTTTTTT. Amino acids: CASSLESGGPPFSNTGELFF.

In this sample, this clonotype turned up many times. This chain uses TRBV28 with TRBJ2-1, with 7 bases aligning to TRBD1. With V trimmed by 2 bases and J by 4 bases, 5 bases remained unmatched. The CDR3 spans 15 residues. The V gene's germline CDR1 is MDHEN and CDR2 SYDVKM. CDR3 sequence: CASSLTGAGYNEQFF. The CDR3 DNA follows: TGTGCCAGCAGTTTAACAGGGGCAGGTTACAATGAGCAGTTCTTC.

This clonotype was observed many times. The chain uses TRBV12-3 or TRBV12-4 and TRBJ1-1, with D hard to call. This CDR3 has 14 amino acids. Between the trimmed V and J ends, which lost 2 bases and 3 bases, there was a span of 10 bases. The chain's CDR3 is CASSLWGDYTEAFF. In nucleotides, the CDR3 is TGTGCCAGCAGTTTATGGGGTGACTACACTGAAGCTTTCTTT.

The chain couples TRBV28 to TRBJ2-5; D gene unclear. Per germline, CDR1 MDHEN and CDR2 SYDVKM. CDR3 length: 18 amino acids. Deletions cut 3 bases from V and 5 bases from J, with 25 bases between. The CDR3 spells CASSLRRWRTRGEETQYF. The DNA of the CDR3 is TGTGCCAGCAGTTTGAGACGGTGGCGGACCCGCGGAGAGGAGACCCAGTACTTC.

This clonotype was counted ten times or more. The chain has TRBV3-1 and TRBJ1-5; maybe TRBD1 (6 bases). Germline V gene data show CDR1 as LGHDT and CDR2 as YNNKEL (reference sequence). The CDR3 has 14 residues. The ends were cut back, 5 bases at V and 7 bases at J, with 15 bases in the middle. The CDR3 DNA sequence: TGTGCCAGCAGCAAAAAGGGGAGGGGGCAGCCCCAGCATTTT. Translated: CASSKKGRGQPQHF.

This clonotype has a count of ten or more. This chain links TRBV6-1 with TRBJ1-1, with 8 bases aligning to TRBD1. The CDR3 is 17 amino acids. Germline V gene data show CDR1 as MNHNS and CDR2 as SASEGT. With V trimmed by 0 bases and J by 4 bases, 10 bases remained unmatched. The CDR3 DNA reads as TGTGCCAGCAGTGAAGCACGTTCAACTACAGGGGGCACTGAAGCTTTCTTT. Protein sequence: CASSEARSTTGGTEAFF.

This chain connects TRBV9 to TRBJ2-3, with D maybe TRBD2 (6 bases). V was shortened by 3 bases and J by 4 bases, with 6 bases between the two germline ends. This CDR3 comprises 12 residues. Germline loops: CDR1 SGDLS, CDR2 YYNGEE. CDR3 sequence: CASSGRADTQYF. The CDR3 DNA sequence: TGTGCCAGCAGCGGGAGGGCAGATACGCAGTATTTT.

Remarks on this clonotype: A read error may be the cause here, since a much bigger clone is one base away. The genes are TRBV28 and TRBJ1-1; D call uncertain. Germline CDR1 reads MDHEN; CDR2 reads SYDVKM. The CDR3 consists of 15 residues. The CDR3 DNA reads as TGTGCCAGCAGCCTCCCGCAGGCCTCGAACGCTGAAGCTTTCTTT. It translates to CASSLPQASNAEAFF. The full variable domain, in which reference TRBV28 and TRBJ1-1 provide the parts outside the CDR3, is DVKVTQSSRYLVKRTGEKVFLECVQDMDHENMFWYRQDPGLGLRLIYFSYDVKMKEKGDIPEGYSVSREKKERFSLILESASTNQTSMYLCASSLPQASNAEAFFGQGTRLTVV.

The V gene is TRBV5-5, the J gene TRBJ2-5, with 12 positions matching TRBD2. The V and J ends lost 0 bases and 2 bases, in that order; junction bases with no gene match: 14. The CDR3 covers 20 residues. Germline CDR1 and CDR2: SGHKS and YYEKEE (reference sequence). The CDR3: CASSLDLILAGGPLQETQYF. The DNA for the CDR3 is TGTGCCAGCAGCTTGGACCTAATTCTAGCGGGAGGGCCCTTACAAGAGACCCAGTACTTC.

This clonotype was counted at least ten times. This chain uses TRBV7-9 with TRBJ1-1, with D unresolved. Germline CDR1 reads SEHNR; CDR2 reads FQNEAQ (reference sequence). V shed 1 base and J shed 13 bases, with 13 bases lying between them. The CDR3 length is 12 residues. Here the CDR3 reads CASSLDRGKVFF. DNA for the CDR3: TGTGCCAGCAGCTTAGATCGGGGTAAGGTTTTCTTT.